This T cell receptor (beta chain) emerged from a study of OX40 agonist ivuxolimab in advanced cancers. The CDR3 totals 14 residues. The germline CDR1 and CDR2 sequences are KGHSH and LQKENI. The V gene end was trimmed by 6 bases and the J gene end by 1 base; junction bases not matched to a gene: 5. As to this clone: Its antigen is not identified.

Study conclusions and caveats: On average, CD8+ T cells showed a greater number of expanded clones than CD4+.

TCRdb's copy holds only in-frame clones and misses some; the assay was immunoSEQ multiplex PCR. Seen here are roughly 67,000 clones, approximately 80% observed once, and the top ten hold roughly 5.8%. The sequencing used CD4+ or CD8+ T cells sorted from blood, collected in a trial of the OX40 agonist ivuxolimab. This sequence was found in an adult with an advanced solid tumor such as melanoma, head and neck, liver or kidney cancer. The V and J genes are TRBV18 and TRBJ1-2; TRBD1 aligns across 7 bases. The CDR3 nucleotides are TGTGCCAGCTCTTTCCGGGACAGTAACTATGGCTACACCTTC. Its translation: CASSFRDSNYGYTF.